These 14 T cell receptor beta chains originate from one sample sequenced in a study of blood T cells in healthy people across ages (dated by TCRdb to 2014 to 2015). Libraries were prepared through 5' RACE. Data came from an Illumina HiSeq 2500. A second PCR of roughly 6 to 11 cycles was run with a J-beta primer mix and a sample-barcoded 5' primer. TCRdb ran its own pipeline on the public reads, namely fastp trimming at Q25 and MiXCR clone calling, and kept in-frame beta chains. Each entry merges the rows of one CDR3 protein and shows their most common DNA and genes. This sample holds approximately 820,000 distinct CDR3 sequences; roughly 44% were observed only once. The top ten clones comprise approximately 19% of the sample. The sequenced sample consisted of blood. The receptors originated from a man in his sixties in good health.

The gene calls are TRBV4-3 and TRBJ1-2, with 9 bases lining up with TRBD1. V lost 1 base to trimming and J lost 7 bases; unmatched junction nucleotides: 1. The CDR3 consists of 13 residues. Germline CDR1 reads LGHNA; CDR2 reads YSLEER. Here the CDR3 DNA reads TGCGCCAGCAGCCAAGGGGACAGGGTTGGCTACACCTTC. This sequence encodes CASSQGDRVGYTF.

V gene TRBV6-5 combines with J gene TRBJ2-7, with D hard to call. The tail of the sequence fits TRBJ2-5 better, so the J call may be wrong. The CDR3 covers 13 residues. The germline V gene has CDR1 MNHEY and CDR2 SVGAGI. This CDR3 is CASTPHQRETQYF. For the CDR3, the DNA is TGTGCCAGCACTCCTCATCAGAGGGAGACCCAGTACTTC.

This clonotype was counted a few times. With a much larger clone just one base away, this may be a read error. The V and J genes are TRBV7-9 and TRBJ2-1; unclear D gene. Trimming stripped 1 base from V and 5 bases from J, with 3 bases between. CDR1 and CDR2 (germline): SEHNR, FQNEAQ (reference sequence). CDR3 length equals 12 residues. DNA of the CDR3: TGTGCCAGCAGCTTAGAGAACAATGAGCAGTTCTTC. This codes for CASSLENNEQFF.

The chain employs TRBV7-9 and TRBJ2-1; TRBD1 aligns across 9 bases. The J call may not be correct, given that the DNA end is closer to TRBJ2-7. Germline values: CDR1 SEHNR, CDR2 FQNEAQ (reference sequence). This CDR3 contains 15 residues. CDR3: CASSQGTGKSYEQYF. In DNA form, the CDR3 reads TGTGCCAGCAGCCAAGGGACAGGGAAGTCCTACGAGCAGTACTTC.

The chain couples TRBV6-1 to TRBJ2-7; possible D gene TRBD1, 6 bases. Germline assignment: CDR1 MNHNS and CDR2 SASEGT. Trimming shortened V by 7 bases and J by 5 bases, and 12 bases separated the two germline ends. This CDR3 is built from 12 residues. As DNA, the CDR3 is TGTGCCAGCAAGCAACAGGGACACGAGCAGTACTTC. Protein: CASKQQGHEQYF.

This sequence joins TRBV7-9 and TRBJ1-1, with a weak D call TRBD1 (5 bases). V lost 1 base and J lost 0, with 9 bases in between. There are 15 residues in the CDR3. Looked up from germline, CDR1 is SEHNR and CDR2 is FQNEAQ (reference sequence). The CDR3: CASSLERDLNTEAFF. The CDR3, as DNA: TGTGCCAGCAGCTTAGAACGGGACCTGAACACTGAAGCTTTCTTT.

The V call is TRBV20-1, the J call TRBJ1-4; 7 bases line up with TRBD1. V dropped 2 bases and J dropped 8; count of bases not matched to a gene: 11. Germline CDR1 and CDR2: DFQATT and SNEGSKA (reference sequence). This CDR3 region has 15 residues. The CDR3 here is CSARSLTGVGEKLFF. CDR3 in DNA: TGCAGTGCTAGATCACTTACAGGGGTGGGGGAAAAACTGTTTTTT.

This clonotype was detected only a few times. This chain links TRBV10-3 with TRBJ2-7; TRBD1 matches at 7 bases. Losses at the gene ends were 2 bases for V and 0 bases for J; bases not matched to a gene: 7. The V gene's germline CDR1 is ENHRY and CDR2 SYGVKD. The CDR3 sequence is 16 residues long. The CDR3, as DNA: TGTGCCATCAGTGAGCGAGGGGACAGAAGCTCCTACGAGCAGTACTTC. This encodes CAISERGDRSSYEQYF.

Only a few counts were recorded for this clonotype. V usage is TRBV7-9 and J usage is TRBJ2-1; D ambiguous. Looked up from germline, CDR1 is SEHNR and CDR2 is FQNEAQ (reference sequence). V was cut by 4 bases and J by 5 bases, with 6 bases left in between. The CDR3 consists of 12 residues. As DNA, the CDR3 is TGTGCCAGCAGCTCTTCGGACAATGAGCAGTTCTTC. Protein: CASSSSDNEQFF. Based on the CDR3 plus reference TRBV7-9 and TRBJ2-1, the full variable domain is DTGVSQNPRHKITKRGQNVTFRCDPISEHNRLYWYRQTLGQGPEFLTYFQNEAQLEKSRLLSDRFSAERPKGSFSTLEIQRTEQGDSAMYLCASSSSDNEQFFGPGTRLTVL.

The chain joins TRBV7-9 to TRBJ2-3; D possibly uses TRBD1 or TRBD2 (6 bases each). V lost 8 bases and J lost 6, with 15 bases in between. Germline CDR1 is SEHNR and CDR2 is FQNEAQ (reference sequence). This CDR3 has 13 amino acids. The CDR3 reads CASRPGAGDTQYF. The CDR3 DNA reads TGTGCCAGCCGGCCGGGGGCCGGGGATACGCAGTATTTT.

The rearrangement joins TRBV10-3 to TRBJ2-1, with 12 bases that match TRBD2. J lost 1 base, V lost 6 bases, and 4 bases had no gene match. Germline V gene sequence: CDR1 ENHRY, CDR2 SYGVKD. The CDR3 has 16 amino acids. The CDR3 is CAISGTSGPSYNEQFF. The CDR3, as DNA: TGTGCCATCAGCGGGACTAGCGGGCCTTCCTACAATGAGCAGTTCTTC.

J is TRBJ1-5 and V is TRBV10-3; D is unresolved. Germline V gene sequence: CDR1 ENHRY, CDR2 SYGVKD. The CDR3 totals 13 residues. V was shortened by 10 bases and J by 2 bases, with 12 bases between the two germline ends. CDR3 DNA sequence: TGTGCCAACTCGGACGACGGCAATCAGCCCCAGCATTTT. Its translation: CANSDDGNQPQHF.

V usage is TRBV28 and J usage is TRBJ2-5; 7 positions match TRBD1. The J call may be incorrect, as the DNA end agrees better with TRBJ2-7. The CDR3 length is 14 residues. Germline V gives CDR1 MDHEN, CDR2 SYDVKM. The CDR3 DNA is TGTGCCATCAAAGACAGGGATGGGTCCTACGAGCAGTACTTC. Its protein product is CAIKDRDGSYEQYF.

The chain has TRBV6-2 or TRBV6-3 and TRBJ2-7, with D hard to call. The length of the CDR3 is 14 residues. The germline V gene encodes CDR1 MNHEY and CDR2 SVGEGT. Trimming left V 2 bases short and J 5 bases short, with 13 bases between. The CDR3, as DNA: TGTGCCAGCAGTTACCGGGTCAATGCGGACGAGCAGTACTTC. Its protein is CASSYRVNADEQYF.